This is a list of T cell receptor beta chains from one sample in a study of beta chain features in type 1 diabetes. The protocol was immunoSEQ multiplex PCR, while the TCRdb copy is restricted to in-frame clones and leaves out a portion. The data contain under 950,000 clones, roughly a sixth of them singletons. The specimen was naive CD4+ T cells from blood. The receptor set was obtained from a young woman in good health. Both conserved end residues are part of each CDR3. The order of the fields is V gene, J gene, clone size, D gene, CDR3 protein, CDR3 DNA. The D gene is left open where the match is weak. Rows give clone size only sometimes, using once, few, many, or a class for an expanded clone.

>TRBV29-1|TRBJ1-2|-|-
CSVEEMVGYTF
TGCAGCGTTGAAGAGATGGTTGGCTACACCTTC
>TRBV7-9|TRBJ2-1|-|-
CASSARGPSGYTNEQFF
TGTGCCAGCAGCGCCAGGGGGCCTAGCGGGTATACCAATGAGCAGTTCTTC
>TRBV6-6|TRBJ2-7|few|TRBD1
CASRETGKPYEQYF
TGTGCCAGCAGAGAGACAGGGAAACCCTACGAGCAGTACTTC
>TRBV13|TRBJ2-5|-|TRBD2
CASSRSGTLGETQYF
TGTGCCAGCAGCCGTAGCGGGACCCTAGGAGAGACCCAGTACTTC
>TRBV27|TRBJ2-3|few|TRBD2
CASSPRGLVVDTQYF
TGTGCCAGCAGTCCACGGGGACTAGTAGTGGATACGCAGTATTTT
>TRBV6-5|TRBJ2-1|-|TRBD2
CASREDLYNEQFF
TGTGCCTCTCGGGAGGATCTCTACAATGAGCAGTTCTTC
>TRBV6-5|TRBJ2-3|-|-
CASKVGHNTDTQYF
TGTGCCAGCAAAGTGGGACATAACACAGATACGCAGTATTTT
>TRBV11-2|TRBJ2-1|-|-
CASSRLRGDEQFF
TGTGCCAGCAGCCGTTTGCGGGGCGATGAGCAGTTCTTC
>TRBV11-1|TRBJ2-1|once|-
CASSLGGSRLQFF
TGTGCCAGCAGCTTAGGGGGTTCTAGGCTGCAGTTCTTC
>TRBV19|TRBJ2-1|-|-
CASSIDRNYNEQFF
TGTGCCAGTAGTATCGACAGAAACTACAATGAGCAGTTCTTC
>TRBV5-4|TRBJ2-5|-|TRBD1
CASSLLSGQGKETQYF
TGTGCCAGCAGCTTGTTATCCGGACAGGGGAAAGAGACCCAGTACTTC
>TRBV6-1|TRBJ2-2|few|-
CATLWGQRAGELFF
TGTGCCACCTTGTGGGGGCAGCGAGCCGGGGAGCTGTTTTTT
>TRBV18|TRBJ2-1|few|-
CASSPPLARSSYNEQFF
TGTGCCAGCTCACCACCGTTAGCGCGAAGCTCCTACAATGAGCAGTTCTTC
>TRBV7-2|TRBJ1-2|few|-
CASSFHKGYTF
TGTGCCAGCAGCTTTCATAAAGGCTACACCTTC
>TRBV6-5|TRBJ1-1|-|-
CASIGYRGAFF
TGTGCCAGCATTGGTTACCGCGGGGCTTTCTTT
>TRBV28|TRBJ2-6|-|-
CATYPSGANVLTF
TGTGCCACATACCCCTCTGGGGCCAACGTCCTGACTTTC
>TRBV18|TRBJ1-1|-|-
CASSPPLSSNTEAFF
TGTGCCAGCTCACCACCACTATCTTCGAACACTGAAGCTTTCTTT
>TRBV14|TRBJ2-6|many|TRBD1
CASSRDRAGANVLTF
TGTGCCAGCAGCCGGGACAGGGCTGGGGCCAACGTCCTGACTTTC
>TRBV10-3|TRBJ2-1|few|-
CAISVGGGIYNEQFF
TGTGCCATCAGTGTGGGAGGGGGTATCTACAATGAGCAGTTCTTC
>TRBV7-9|TRBJ2-1|-|TRBD2
CASSSRDYYNEQFF
TGTGCCAGCAGCTCCCGGGACTACTACAATGAGCAGTTCTTC
>TRBV28|TRBJ2-3|once|-
CASSLRVPDTQYF
TGTGCCAGCAGTTTACGAGTTCCAGATACGCAGTATTTT
>TRBV5-4|TRBJ2-4|-|-
CASSLAATGNIQYF
TGTGCCAGCAGCTTGGCGGCGACAGGAAACATTCAGTACTTC
>TRBV4-3|TRBJ2-2|-|-
CASSQADRIGEELFF
TGCGCCAGCAGCCAAGCGGACAGAATTGGTGAGGAGCTGTTTTTT
>TRBV4-3|TRBJ2-7|few|-
CASSQEVVPSYEQYF
TGCGCCAGCAGCCAAGAGGTTGTCCCCAGCTACGAGCAGTACTTC
>TRBV5-4|TRBJ2-1|-|TRBD2
CASSRLAGGPQFF
TGTGCCAGCAGTCGACTAGCGGGCGGACCGCAGTTCTTC
>TRBV7-2|TRBJ2-2|-|-
CASSPDGFTGELFF
TGTGCCAGCAGCCCAGACGGTTTCACCGGGGAGCTGTTTTTT
>TRBV13|TRBJ1-4|-|TRBD1
CASSFLPPGQGNEKLFF
TGTGCCAGCAGCTTTTTACCCCCGGGACAGGGGAATGAAAAACTGTTTTTT
>TRBV5-6|TRBJ2-3|once|TRBD1
CASSPRGRGDTQYF
TGTGCCAGCAGCCCTAGGGGGCGAGGAGATACGCAGTATTTT
>TRBV6-5|TRBJ2-1|-|-
CASIQGSPRYNEQFF
TGTGCCAGCATCCAGGGTAGCCCCCGCTACAATGAGCAGTTCTTC
>TRBV6-6|TRBJ2-7|-|TRBD2
CASQGTSATYEQYF
TGTGCCAGCCAGGGGACTAGCGCAACCTACGAGCAGTACTTC
>TRBV27|TRBJ2-1|-|TRBD1
CASSLSRQGARNEQFF
TGTGCCAGCAGTTTATCAAGACAGGGGGCTAGGAATGAGCAGTTCTTC
>TRBV9|TRBJ2-7|-|TRBD2
CASSGGLAGFDEQYF
TGTGCCAGCAGCGGGGGACTAGCGGGATTCGACGAGCAGTACTTC
>TRBV19|TRBJ2-1|few|TRBD2
CASNLAGAYNEQFF
TGTGCCAGTAATCTCGCGGGAGCCTACAATGAGCAGTTCTTC
>TRBV18|TRBJ2-7|-|TRBD1
CASSSGTGNYEQYF
TGTGCCAGCTCATCCGGGACAGGCAACTACGAGCAGTACTTC
>TRBV6-5|TRBJ1-2|few|TRBD1
CASSRDRGNYGYTF
TGTGCCAGCAGTCGGGACAGGGGTAACTATGGCTACACCTTC
>TRBV18|TRBJ1-4|few|TRBD1
CASSPGDRVLNEKLFF
TGTGCCAGCTCACCAGGGGACAGGGTTCTGAATGAAAAACTGTTTTTT
>TRBV13|TRBJ2-3|many|TRBD1
CASSLTGSTDTQYF
TGTGCCAGCAGCCTGACAGGGAGCACAGATACGCAGTATTTT
>TRBV7-9|TRBJ1-4|few|-
CASSLALGRDNEKLFF
TGTGCCAGCAGCTTAGCGCTGGGACGGGATAATGAAAAACTGTTTTTT
>TRBV7-2|TRBJ1-1|few|-
CASSRQVRGADTEAFF
TGTGCCAGCAGCCGCCAGGTCCGGGGGGCGGACACTGAAGCTTTCTTT
>TRBV28|TRBJ2-5|-|TRBD1
CATHTGGVETQYF
TGTGCCACCCATACAGGGGGCGTTGAGACCCAGTACTTC
>TRBV11-2|TRBJ2-3|-|TRBD2
CASSLILAGTVTDTQYF
TGTGCCAGCAGCTTAATCCTAGCGGGAACCGTCACAGATACGCAGTATTTT
>TRBV5-5|TRBJ2-6|few|TRBD1
CASSSIQGIPYSGANVLTF
TGTGCCAGCAGCTCGATACAGGGGATCCCCTACTCTGGGGCCAACGTCCTGACTTTC
>TRBV18|TRBJ1-2|-|-
CASSPEPRYYGYTF
TGTGCCAGCTCACCGGAGCCCCGTTACTATGGCTACACCTTC
>TRBV12-5|TRBJ2-5|-|TRBD2
CASGWNQREQETQYF
TGTGCTAGTGGTTGGAACCAGCGGGAACAAGAGACCCAGTACTTC
>TRBV18|TRBJ2-1|-|-
CASSLQEPGYEQFF
TGTGCCAGCTCACTACAAGAACCAGGGTATGAGCAGTTCTTC
>TRBV5-1|TRBJ2-2|few|-
CASSLDPGSNTGELFF
TGCGCCAGCAGCTTGGATCCAGGGAGCAACACCGGGGAGCTGTTTTTT
>TRBV7-9|TRBJ2-5|few|-
CASSSRETQYF
TGTGCCAGCAGCTCACGGGAGACCCAGTACTTC
>TRBV5-4|TRBJ2-1|-|-
CASSSGLRRSADNEQFF
TGTGCCAGCAGCTCCGGACTTAGGAGGTCGGCTGACAATGAGCAGTTCTTC
>TRBV5-6|TRBJ2-2|few|TRBD2
CASRKREYTGELFF
TGTGCCAGCAGAAAGCGGGAGTACACCGGGGAGCTGTTTTTT
>TRBV7-9|TRBJ2-2|-|-
CASSLRNVQNTGELFF
TGTGCCAGCAGCTTACGGAACGTCCAGAACACCGGGGAGCTGTTTTTT
>TRBV28|TRBJ1-2|-|-
CASSDSRVYYGYTF
TGTGCCAGCAGTGACAGTAGAGTATACTATGGCTACACCTTC
>TRBV11-3|TRBJ2-1|-|-
CASSLSRIHEQFF
TGTGCCAGCAGCTTATCGCGGATTCATGAGCAGTTCTTC
>TRBV21-1|TRBJ2-7|few|-
CASSSGPTYAGHYEQYF
TGTGCCAGCAGCAGCGGGCCGACATACGCGGGCCACTACGAGCAGTACTTC
>TRBV6-6|TRBJ2-7|-|-
CASSFDFPYEQYF
TGTGCCAGCAGTTTCGACTTCCCCTACGAGCAGTACTTC
>TRBV28|TRBJ2-7|-|-
CASSPASPNEQYF
TGTGCCAGCAGTCCGGCTAGTCCCAACGAGCAGTACTTC
>TRBV10-3|TRBJ2-7|few|TRBD1
CAISARDRVSYEQYF
TGTGCCATCAGTGCTAGGGACAGGGTCTCCTACGAGCAGTACTTC
>TRBV7-9|TRBJ2-7|-|-
CASSIRSSAGPSYEQYF
TGTGCCAGCAGCATTAGGAGTTCGGCAGGGCCCTCCTACGAGCAGTACTTC
>TRBV6-4|TRBJ1-2|-|TRBD1
CASPQGGLGYTF
TGTGCCAGTCCCCAGGGGGGCCTGGGCTACACCTTC
>TRBV18|TRBJ2-1|-|-
CASSPTSRSYNEQFF
TGTGCCAGCTCGCCTACTAGCCGCTCCTACAATGAGCAGTTCTTC
>TRBV7-9|TRBJ1-2|few|TRBD1
CASSPNTGGYGYTF
TGTGCCAGCAGCCCTAACACAGGGGGCTATGGCTACACCTTC